This TCR beta chain was captured by sequencing in a study of T cell responses to AZD1222 COVID-19 vaccine. Comments on this clone: Its cognate antigen is unknown.

Whole-study findings and limits: Dominant CD4 TCR responses targeted spike regions 160-218 and 743-854.

V lost 2 bases to trimming and J lost 0 bases, with 13 bases between them. Germline CDR1 reads MNHEY; CDR2 reads SVGEGT. The CDR3 sequence is 16 residues long. Sequenced by immunoSEQ multiplex PCR; TCRdb stores in-frame clones only, minus some. Of over 150,000 clones listed, about nine tenths were seen once; the top ten hold around 5.9%. V gene TRBV6-2 or TRBV6-3 combines with J gene TRBJ1-2; D is unresolved. This material consisted of peripheral blood, taken on day 0 of AZD1222 vaccination. The clonotype was recovered from an adult in good health. The CDR3 loop is CASSYAPTTSNYGYTF. CDR3 nucleotides: TGTGCCAGCAGTTACGCCCCGACTACATCTAACTATGGCTACACCTTC.